This T cell receptor (beta chain) was sequenced in a study of CD8 T cells in Susac syndrome. The T cells that were sequenced for TCR beta were CD8+ and CD4+ cells from blood. It was with random hexamers that about 0.45 to 1 ug RNA was reverse transcribed. TCRdb re-analysed the immunoSEQ multiplex PCR reads in MiXCR, keeping a single row per CDR3 protein. The sample contains roughly 120,000 distinct CDR3 sequences, roughly 96% of which appear only once. This sequence originates from a human donor in good health. The specimen sequenced was CD4+ T cells from PBMCs.

The CDR3 spells CASSPPNDDEQFF. DNA for the CDR3: TGTGCCAGCTCACCCCCTAATGATGATGAGCAGTTCTTC. V gene TRBV18 combines with J gene TRBJ2-1; D is undetermined. V gave up 3 bases and J gave up 8 bases, with 11 bases separating them. This CDR3 has 13 residues. Germline CDR1 is KGHSH and CDR2 is LQKENI.